This T cell receptor beta chain was documented in a study of shared clonotypes between healthy human individuals. Findings of the study overall: Among the subsets, naive ones generally showed larger estimated richness than memory ones.

In regard to this clone: Antigen: not known.

J was trimmed by 8 bases and V by 3 bases; bases with no gene match: 12. CDR1 is SQVTM and CDR2 is ANQGSEA in the germline V gene. The CDR3 length is 16 residues. Libraries were prepared by immunoSEQ multiplex PCR; TCRdb keeps only in-frame clonotypes and omits some of them. The sample carries about 710,000 clones, 73% recorded once. The chain carries TRBV29-1 and TRBJ2-1; 11 bases fit TRBD2. The origin of this receptor is a woman aged 25 to 39 in good health. Sequencing used memory CD4+ T cells sorted from blood. Documented subset: CD45RA-negative fraction. The CDR3 bases are TGCAGCGTTGAGATTAGCGGGAGGGCCCGTATCGATGAGCAGTTCTTC. Protein: CSVEISGRARIDEQFF.